This T cell receptor beta chain was sequenced in a study of blood T cell repertoires in COVID-19. Clones were sequenced by immunoSEQ multiplex PCR, and TCRdb holds only the in-frame ones, with some missing. Among 120,000 to 150,000 clones listed, 84% were seen once. The CDR3 extends over 15 amino acids. J gave up 2 bases and V 4 bases, and 4 bases lay outside the gene matches. Germline V gives CDR1 SGHNT, CDR2 YYREEE (reference sequence). The sequenced material came from PBMCs or T cells enriched from blood (not recorded which). The V gene is TRBV5-4, the J gene TRBJ2-1; 9 nucleotides line up with TRBD1. The receptor was derived from a woman aged 45-65 years who had been exposed to COVID-19. The CDR3 loop reads CASSPGTGTYNEQFF. The CDR3 DNA follows: TGTGCCAGCAGCCCCGGGACAGGGACCTACAATGAGCAGTTCTTC. The full variable domain, its missing parts supplied by reference TRBV5-4 and TRBJ2-1, is ETGVTQSPTHLIKTRGQQVTLRCSSQSGHNTVSWYQQALGQGPQFIFQYYREEENGRGNFPPRFSGLQFPNYSSELNVNALELDDSALYLCASSPGTGTYNEQFFGPGTRLTVL.